This T cell receptor (beta chain) is from a study of OX40 agonist ivuxolimab in advanced cancers. TCRdb keeps only in-frame clones here, not all; method: immunoSEQ multiplex PCR. The sample has 30,000 to 35,000 clones, around 92% seen once. The CDR3 runs to 20 residues. J lost 3 bases, V lost 4 bases, and 22 bases had no gene match. Germline loops: CDR1 LNHDA, CDR2 SQIVND (reference sequence). The sequence was obtained from an adult with an advanced solid tumor such as melanoma, head and neck, liver or kidney cancer. The specimen comprised CD4+ or CD8+ T cells sorted from blood, sampled in a trial of the OX40 agonist ivuxolimab. The chain joins TRBV19 to TRBJ1-2, with TRBD1 matching 8 bases. The CDR3 sequence: CASSTGDRRYLWSQDYGYTF. The DNA for the CDR3 is TGTGCCAGTAGTACCGGGGACAGGAGATATCTATGGAGTCAAGACTATGGCTACACCTTC.